This T cell receptor (delta chain) was profiled in a study of Vδ1+ human thymocytes. Regarding the study as a whole: Thymic TRG and TRD repertoires appeared highly polyclonal, with Gaussian CDR3 length distributions. Thymic delta-chain repertoires held roughly 18% Vdelta2 sequences and few Vdelta3, despite high sort purity.

Between the trimmed V and J ends, which lost 0 bases and 6 bases, there was a span of 29 bases. CDR1 TSWWSYY and CDR2 QGS come from the germline V gene. The CDR3 is made up of 20 amino acids. RNA was extracted from the cells and then reverse transcribed. Multiplex PCR used pooled V-gene forward primers and a constant-region reverse primer to amplify CDR3s. TCRdb re-called the multiplex PCR reads via CATT. The repertoire consists of about 55,000 delta-chain clones, with more than 15% occurring once and the leading ten covering under 0.55%. Concerning this clone: Its antigen remains unidentified.

The receptor was derived from a boy in the first two years of life who had congenital heart surgery. Sequencing was carried out using Vdelta1+ gamma-delta thymocytes from the thymus. Subset noted: FACS-sorted CD3+ TCRalphabeta- TCRVdelta1+ TCRVdelta2- thymocytes. The chain couples TRDV1 to TRDJ1, with D perhaps TRDD3 (6 bases). The CDR3 DNA reads TGTGCTCTTGGGGAACTTCAGGTAATACACCTGGGGCTACCCGCCAATAAACTCATCTTT. This encodes CALGELQVIHLGLPANKLIF.